The sequence of this T cell receptor beta chain was determined in a study of T-cell memory formation after mild COVID-19. Whole-study findings and limits: CD4+ bias marked clones expanding day 15 to 37, unlike balanced contracting clones.

TCRdb used MiXCR to reprocess the 5' RACE reads, holding one entry per CDR3 protein. Of roughly 450,000 distinct CDR3 sequences listed, roughly 18% are singletons. In germline, CDR1 is SGHVS, CDR2 FNYEAQ. The CDR3 runs 18 residues. After removal of 1 base from V and 4 bases from J, the junction contained 12 bases not matched to a gene. This clonotype showed up just a few times. Its target is unknown. V gene TRBV7-6 combines with J gene TRBJ2-3; 9 nucleotides line up with TRBD2. The clonotype comes from an adult woman who had mild COVID-19 (a few samples of this study predate the infection). Cell type and time point are not known. The sample taken for sequencing was PBMCs or a T cell subset sorted from them (not recorded which). The CDR3 DNA is TGTGCCAGCAGCTTAGAGTACAGGGCTAGCGGGATTTCAGATACGCAGTATTTT. Its translation is CASSLEYRASGISDTQYF.